The rows below give T cell receptor beta chains drawn from one sample of a study of cytomegalovirus exposure and HLA in healthy donors. Produced via immunoSEQ multiplex PCR; TCRdb's table is partial and in-frame only. This sample carries some 250,000 clones, approximately 86% of them seen once, and the ten largest clones take less than 1.5%. Specimen: PBMCs. These receptor sequences come from a woman under 40 in good health and CMV-seropositive. The CDR3 runs from the conserved cysteine through the conserved F or W. Fields, in order: CDR3 length, V gene, clone size, J gene, D gene, CDR3 protein, CDR3 DNA. D genes are given only for firm matches. Clone size is shown for a subset of rows, as once, few, many or a class of expanded clone.

length: 14
V: TRBV2
size: -
J: TRBJ2-1
D: TRBD2
CDR3: CASSLGAGGFEQFF
DNA: TGTGCCAGCAGTCTGGGAGCGGGAGGTTTTGAGCAGTTCTTC

length: 13
V: TRBV16
size: -
J: TRBJ2-7
D: -
CDR3: CASSPSGLFAQYF
DNA: TGTGCCAGCAGCCCCTCGGGACTTTTCGCGCAGTACTTC

length: 14
V: TRBV28
size: few
J: TRBJ2-5
D: -
CDR3: CASNRRIEVETQYF
DNA: TGTGCCAGCAATAGAAGGATCGAGGTGGAGACCCAGTACTTC

length: 15
V: TRBV2
size: few
J: TRBJ2-2
D: -
CDR3: CASSGLLADAGELFF
DNA: TGTGCCAGCAGTGGGTTACTAGCCGACGCCGGGGAGCTGTTTTTT

length: 14
V: TRBV27
size: -
J: TRBJ1-1
D: TRBD1
CDR3: CASSLTGRRAEAFF
DNA: TGTGCCAGCAGTTTGACAGGGAGACGAGCTGAAGCTTTCTTT

length: 21
V: TRBV27
size: -
J: TRBJ2-7
D: -
CDR3: CASSSGEGGEGMRRRGYEQYF
DNA: TGTGCCAGCAGTTCAGGTGAGGGGGGGGAGGGAATGCGCCGGAGAGGGTACGAGCAGTACTTC

length: 13
V: TRBV7-8
size: -
J: TRBJ1-2
D: -
CDR3: CASSLDHSYGYTF
DNA: TGTGCCAGCAGCTTAGATCACAGCTATGGCTACACCTTC

length: 14
V: TRBV6-5
size: -
J: TRBJ2-7
D: -
CDR3: CASSYKDRLYEQYF
DNA: TGTGCCAGCAGTTATAAAGATCGACTCTACGAGCAGTACTTC

length: 14
V: TRBV19
size: few
J: TRBJ1-2
D: -
CDR3: CASRSRGEDYGYTF
DNA: TGTGCCAGTAGATCGCGAGGGGAGGACTATGGCTACACCTTC

length: 16
V: TRBV7-9
size: -
J: TRBJ1-5
D: -
CDR3: CASSLFRGESNQPQHF
DNA: TGTGCCAGCAGCTTATTTCGGGGGGAGAGCAATCAGCCCCAGCATTTT

length: 16
V: TRBV5-1
size: -
J: TRBJ2-7
D: TRBD1
CDR3: CASSKVRTGATYEQYF
DNA: TGCGCCAGCAGCAAGGTAAGGACAGGAGCGACCTACGAGCAGTACTTC

length: 14
V: TRBV19
size: -
J: TRBJ1-3
D: TRBD1
CDR3: CASSMTGTGNTIYF
DNA: TGTGCCAGTAGTATGACAGGGACTGGAAACACCATATATTTT

length: 17
V: TRBV11-3
size: -
J: TRBJ1-1
D: -
CDR3: CASSPSFDRSGNTEAFF
DNA: TGTGCCAGCAGCCCTTCATTTGATCGATCGGGAAACACTGAAGCTTTCTTT

length: 17
V: TRBV15
size: -
J: TRBJ2-7
D: -
CDR3: CATSRSLVGGQRGEQYF
DNA: TGTGCCACCAGCAGATCGCTAGTCGGGGGACAGAGGGGCGAGCAGTACTTC

length: 14
V: TRBV5-1
size: -
J: TRBJ2-3
D: -
CDR3: CASTPEHREGTQYF
DNA: TGCGCCAGCACCCCCGAACACAGGGAAGGTACGCAGTATTTT

length: 15
V: TRBV5-1
size: once
J: TRBJ1-3
D: -
CDR3: CASSAGGLSGNTIYF
DNA: TGCGCCAGCAGCGCCGGTGGACTCTCTGGAAACACCATATATTTT

length: 15
V: TRBV6-1
size: -
J: TRBJ2-1
D: -
CDR3: CASSILESYANEQFF
DNA: TGTGCCAGCAGCATACTAGAATCTTACGCCAATGAGCAGTTCTTC

length: 14
V: TRBV27
size: -
J: TRBJ1-5
D: -
CDR3: CASSLYYSNQPQHF
DNA: TGTGCCAGCAGTCTCTATTATAGCAATCAGCCCCAGCATTTT

length: 17
V: TRBV10-1
size: -
J: TRBJ2-1
D: TRBD1
CDR3: CASSEYAGTGVRWEQFF
DNA: TGCGCCAGCAGCGAATACGCCGGGACAGGGGTACGGTGGGAGCAGTTCTTC

length: 16
V: TRBV7-9
size: -
J: TRBJ2-5
D: TRBD1
CDR3: CASSSDRGRFQETQYF
DNA: TGTGCCAGCAGCTCGGACAGGGGGCGTTTTCAAGAGACCCAGTACTTC

length: 14
V: TRBV5-4
size: -
J: TRBJ1-1
D: TRBD1
CDR3: CASSLGTGNTEAFF
DNA: TGTGCCAGCAGCTTGGGGACAGGGAACACTGAAGCTTTCTTT

length: 12
V: TRBV28
size: -
J: TRBJ2-7
D: -
CDR3: CASSLKSYEQYF
DNA: TGTGCCAGCAGTTTAAAATCGTACGAGCAGTACTTC

length: 14
V: TRBV19
size: few
J: TRBJ1-2
D: TRBD1
CDR3: CASSTPDRGYGYTF
DNA: TGTGCCAGTAGTACCCCCGACAGGGGATACGGCTACACCTTC

length: 14
V: TRBV5-6
size: -
J: TRBJ2-3
D: -
CDR3: CASSLEQGTDTQYF
DNA: TGTGCCAGCAGCTTGGAGCAGGGGACAGATACGCAGTATTTT

length: 14
V: TRBV9
size: -
J: TRBJ2-2
D: -
CDR3: CASSVQVNTGELFF
DNA: TGTGCCAGCAGCGTTCAGGTTAACACCGGGGAGCTGTTTTTT

length: 18
V: TRBV12-5
size: -
J: TRBJ2-7
D: TRBD2
CDR3: CASGLVPGTSGRPYEQYF
DNA: TGTGCTAGTGGTTTGGTACCCGGGACTAGCGGGAGGCCCTACGAGCAGTACTTC

length: 15
V: TRBV2
size: -
J: TRBJ1-5
D: -
CDR3: CASSESLAGYQPQHF
DNA: TGTGCCAGCAGTGAATCGTTGGCAGGGTACCAGCCCCAGCATTTT

length: 13
V: TRBV9
size: -
J: TRBJ2-7
D: -
CDR3: CALGRGPSYEQYF
DNA: TGTGCCCTCGGGAGGGGGCCATCCTACGAGCAGTACTTC

length: 16
V: TRBV11-3
size: -
J: TRBJ2-3
D: TRBD2
CDR3: CASSRMTSGGTDTQYF
DNA: TGTGCCAGCAGCAGAATGACTAGCGGGGGCACAGATACGCAGTATTTT

length: 15
V: TRBV21-1
size: -
J: TRBJ1-2
D: -
CDR3: CASREAGFRAYGYTF
DNA: TGTGCCAGCAGGGAGGCGGGTTTTCGTGCCTATGGCTACACCTTC

length: 14
V: TRBV5-1
size: -
J: TRBJ2-7
D: TRBD1
CDR3: CASSPQGASYEQYF
DNA: TGCGCCAGCAGCCCCCAGGGGGCCTCCTACGAGCAGTACTTC

length: 16
V: TRBV6-6
size: -
J: TRBJ2-3
D: TRBD2
CDR3: CASSYQSGRGEDTQYF
DNA: TGTGCCAGCAGTTACCAAAGCGGGAGGGGTGAAGATACGCAGTATTTT